In this sample, the clone carrying this TCR beta chain turned up many times. Its target is unknown. As TCR cDNA was made by 5'RACE template switching, a universal primer site and UMIs were added. TCRdb used MiXCR to reprocess the 5' RACE reads, holding one entry per CDR3 protein. The sample has approximately 330,000 distinct CDR3 sequences, about 12% seen once. The sample comes from a study of T cells after yellow fever vaccination. Study-wide results and limits: Weaker overall, the secondary response nonetheless peaked faster (day 5 versus 15). Only a minor proportion of clonotypes was detected across both CD4 and CD8 compartments.

This CDR3 has 13 amino acids. V lost 3 bases to trimming and J lost 8 bases, with 12 bases between them. Looked up from germline, CDR1 is WSHSY and CDR2 is SAAADI. This sequence joins TRBV10-2 and TRBJ2-3; D is uncertain. The specimen comprised CD4+ T cells sorted from PBMCs, sampled 15 days after the yellow fever booster vaccination. This TCR came from a man aged 18 to 35 who received the YFV17D yellow fever vaccine. CDR3 sequence: CASSDPESGTQYF. CDR3 nucleotides: TGCGCCAGCAGTGACCCCGAGTCGGGTACGCAGTATTTT.